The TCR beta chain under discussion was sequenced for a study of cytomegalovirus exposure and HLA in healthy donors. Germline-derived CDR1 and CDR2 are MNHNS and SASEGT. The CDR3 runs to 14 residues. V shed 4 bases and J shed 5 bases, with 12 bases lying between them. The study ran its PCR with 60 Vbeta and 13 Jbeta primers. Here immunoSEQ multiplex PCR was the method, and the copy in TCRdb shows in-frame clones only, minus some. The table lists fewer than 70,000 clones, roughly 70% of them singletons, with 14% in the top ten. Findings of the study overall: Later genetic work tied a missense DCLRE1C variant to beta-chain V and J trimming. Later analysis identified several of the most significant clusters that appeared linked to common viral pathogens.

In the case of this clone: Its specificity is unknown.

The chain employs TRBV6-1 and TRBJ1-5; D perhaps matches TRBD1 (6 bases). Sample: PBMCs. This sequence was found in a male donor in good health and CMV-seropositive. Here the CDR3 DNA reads TGTGCCAGCAGTGTTGCAGGGGTCGATCAGCCCCAGCATTTT. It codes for CASSVAGVDQPQHF.